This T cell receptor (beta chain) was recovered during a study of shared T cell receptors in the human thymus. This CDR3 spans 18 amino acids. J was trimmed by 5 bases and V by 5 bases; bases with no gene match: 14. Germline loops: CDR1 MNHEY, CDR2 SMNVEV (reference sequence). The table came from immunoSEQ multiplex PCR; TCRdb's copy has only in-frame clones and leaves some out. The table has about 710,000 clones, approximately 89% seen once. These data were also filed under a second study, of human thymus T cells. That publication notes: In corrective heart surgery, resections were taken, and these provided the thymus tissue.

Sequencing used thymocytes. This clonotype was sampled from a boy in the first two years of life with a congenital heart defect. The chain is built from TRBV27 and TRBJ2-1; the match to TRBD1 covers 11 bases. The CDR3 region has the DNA TGTGCCAGCAGTACCCACGTCTGGGGGACAGGGGGGAACAATGAGCAGTTCTTC. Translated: CASSTHVWGTGGNNEQFF.